A selection of T cell receptor beta chains follows, all from one sample in a study of spatial heterogeneity in lung cancer. One entry per CDR3 protein, called by TCRdb with MiXCR from the 5' RACE reads. The sample records roughly 80,000 distinct CDR3 sequences, about 8% being singletons. Here the sequenced sample was PBMCs, taken at surgery. These receptors all stem from a male donor with early-stage non-small cell lung cancer. CDR3s leave out the opening cysteine and the closing phenylalanine or tryptophan. Some rows mark clone size as missing; the rest say once, few, many or name a class of expanded clone.

cdr3_length	v_call	clone_size	j_call	cdr3_aa
15	TRBV7-2	many	TRBJ1-3	ASSKYRTGGSGNTIY
12	TRBV29-1	many	TRBJ1-1	SVVQGSTNTEAF
9	TRBV6-6	-	TRBJ2-1	ASSEDLGWF
11	TRBV29-1	-	TRBJ2-2	SGSTGATGELF
11	TRBV12-3/TRBV12-4	-	TRBJ1-2	ASSLTGLYGYT
14	TRBV23-1	few	TRBJ1-1	ASSPLGPGRNTEAF
13	TRBV30	many	TRBJ1-5	AWSRTGGAYQPQH
13	TRBV7-3	-	TRBJ2-1	ASSSGQGFYNEQF
11	TRBV9	-	TRBJ2-5	ASSVVSTETQY
12	TRBV7-9	many	TRBJ1-1	ASRGDTLRTEAF
13	TRBV20-1	many	TRBJ2-7	SARGSDHGVDEQY
13	TRBV9	many	TRBJ2-5	ASSPRGLTGGTQY
12	TRBV20-1	many	TRBJ2-3	SAREAHSTDTQY
13	TRBV9	many	TRBJ2-3	ASSGTGQGSDTQY
13	TRBV20-1	many	TRBJ1-2	SARPRQGTNYGYT
10	TRBV29-1	many	TRBJ1-3	SVQIGLDTIY
9	TRBV13	-	TRBJ1-1	DSSLVSEAF
11	TRBV27	-	TRBJ1-2	ASSLAGSGGYT
11	TRBV12-3/TRBV12-4	many	TRBJ1-1	ASTNSGGTEAF
11	TRBV5-1	-	TRBJ2-5	ASSPTGGKFAY
13	TRBV29-1	-	TRBJ1-2	SAAPSTAENYGYT
11	TRBV24-1	-	TRBJ1-1	ATSDLYAGEAF
12	TRBV5-6	-	TRBJ2-7	ASSPGTGQRGQY
11	TRBV25-1	few	TRBJ1-1	ASSLIGRSEAF
13	TRBV20-1	few	TRBJ2-7	SAKSGLLDGGEQY
15	TRBV27	many	TRBJ2-1	ASSLEVLAGGGNEQF
11	TRBV6-2/TRBV6-3	many	TRBJ1-1	ASSPQGGTEAF
12	TRBV5-6	many	TRBJ2-3	ASSLGRPTDTQY
13	TRBV4-3	many	TRBJ1-3	ASSQGRGSGNTIY
12	TRBV12-3/TRBV12-4	-	TRBJ2-4	ASSFTASHGIQY
11	TRBV20-1	few	TRBJ2-2	SASAPTTGELF
13	TRBV12-3/TRBV12-4	-	TRBJ2-3	ASSSHDRVADTQY
12	TRBV18	-	TRBJ2-7	ASSPSGRAYEQY
11	TRBV5-1	few	TRBJ2-3	ASSPGVADTQY
10	TRBV2	few	TRBJ2-5	ASSREKETQY
14	TRBV4-1	few	TRBJ2-3	ASSQGWAGSTDTQY
12	TRBV10-3	-	TRBJ2-5	AIRGTGAVETQY
12	TRBV7-8	many	TRBJ2-5	ASSQVDQRETQY
11	TRBV10-3	few	TRBJ1-5	ATRPGQNQPQH
11	TRBV4-1	-	TRBJ2-7	ASSHASGYEQY
13	TRBV10-2	many	TRBJ1-5	ASSGGGSSNQPQH
13	TRBV4-1	few	TRBJ1-1	ASSPGTAIDTEAF
13	TRBV4-2	-	TRBJ1-2	ASSQAGTALRSYT
14	TRBV4-3	-	TRBJ2-2	ASSRTSGLNTGELF
10	TRBV29-1	many	TRBJ1-2	SVGQSNYGYT